Listed below are T cell receptor beta chains from one sample, sequenced in a study of T cell changes during pregnancy in multiple sclerosis. Measured with immunoSEQ multiplex PCR; TCRdb has only the in-frame clones, and not every one. The table includes just over 60,000 clones, about 90% detected once. Source: peripheral blood, taken in the second trimester of pregnancy. Receptors originate from a female donor in good health, enrolled as a control in a pregnancy study. The CDR3 runs from the conserved cysteine through the conserved F or W. D genes are given only for firm matches. Only some rows state a clone size, as once, few, many or a class for expanded clones.

TRBJ2-1,-,TRBD2,TRBV7-3,TGTGCCAGCAGCCTCAGCGGGGGGGAGCAGTTCTTC,CASSLSGGEQFF
TRBJ2-2,-,-,TRBV27,TGTGCCAGCAGTTTAAAGACCGCGGGACCCGGGGAGCTGTTTTTT,CASSLKTAGPGELFF
TRBJ2-7,-,-,TRBV7-2,TGTGCCAGCAGCTTAACAGCAACGGGGAGGCGCAACGAGCAGTACTTC,CASSLTATGRRNEQYF
TRBJ2-7,once,TRBD2,TRBV28,TGTGCCAGCAGTTCACGGACTAGGAGAGACGAGCAGTACTTC,CASSSRTRRDEQYF
TRBJ2-5,-,-,TRBV7-7,TGTGCTAGCAGCGCCCGCGCATTCCAAGAGACCCAGTACTTC,CASSARAFQETQYF
TRBJ1-5,-,-,TRBV6-5,TGTGCCAGCACGGACAGAAGCTATCAGCCCCAGCATTTT,CASTDRSYQPQHF
TRBJ1-1,-,-,TRBV4-3,TGCGCCAGCAGCCAAACAGGGAACACTGAAGCTTTCTTT,CASSQTGNTEAFF
TRBJ1-6,-,TRBD1,TRBV7-9,TGTGCCAGCAGCTCGGGACAGGGGTATTCACCCCTCCACTTT,CASSSGQGYSPLHF
TRBJ2-7,-,TRBD2,TRBV28,TGTGCCAGCAGTTTAGGGTTCAGCGGGAGTGCCTACGAGCAGTACTTC,CASSLGFSGSAYEQYF
TRBJ1-4,-,TRBD1,TRBV7-8,TGTGCCAGCAGCTTGCAAGGACAGGGAACGACAACTAATGAAAAACTGTTTTTT,CASSLQGQGTTTNEKLFF
TRBJ2-7,few,-,TRBV4-3,TGCGCCAGCAGCCAAGGGACGGGGTTCTACGAGCAGTACTTC,CASSQGTGFYEQYF
TRBJ1-3,-,-,TRBV18,TGTGCCAGCTCACCTTCGGCGGTACCGGCTGGAAACACCATATATTTT,CASSPSAVPAGNTIYF
TRBJ2-1,-,-,TRBV5-1,TGCGCCAGCAGCTTGGTTGGACAGCTTAATGAGCAGTTCTTC,CASSLVGQLNEQFF
TRBJ1-3,-,-,TRBV13,TGTGCCAGCAGCCTAGAGGGACACTCTGGAAACACCATATATTTT,CASSLEGHSGNTIYF
TRBJ1-1,-,TRBD1,TRBV9,TGTGCCAGCAGCGTAGGGTCGACAGGGGGCTTGAACACTGAAGCTTTCTTT,CASSVGSTGGLNTEAFF
TRBJ1-1,-,-,TRBV27,TGTGCCAGCAGGGACGGACAGTCAATCTGGACTGAAGCTTTCTTT,CASRDGQSIWTEAFF
TRBJ1-6,once,TRBD1,TRBV10-2,TGCGCCAGCAGTGGACAGGGGATTAATTCACCCCTCCACTTT,CASSGQGINSPLHF
TRBJ2-1,-,TRBD2,TRBV28,TGTGCCAGCAGTGCACCAGGGTGGGAGGGCCTATACAATGAGCAGTTCTTC,CASSAPGWEGLYNEQFF
TRBJ2-7,-,-,TRBV6-5,TGTGCCAGCAGTTACATACAGGGCCACGAGCAGTACTTC,CASSYIQGHEQYF
TRBJ2-7,-,-,TRBV15,TGTGCCACCAGCAGAGAGGTAGGGGCCTACGAGCAGTACTTC,CATSREVGAYEQYF
TRBJ2-6,-,-,TRBV6-6,TGTGCCAGCAGTTTCTCCTTCCTCTCTGGGGCCAACGTCCTGACTTTC,CASSFSFLSGANVLTF
TRBJ2-7,-,-,TRBV4-2,TGTGCCAGCAGCCAAGTCGGGGAGGGGGCCTACGAGCAGTACTTC,CASSQVGEGAYEQYF
TRBJ2-2,-,-,TRBV5-1,TGCGCCAGCAGCTTGATTTCCGGTACTGTCGACACCGGGGAGCTGTTTTTT,CASSLISGTVDTGELFF
TRBJ1-1,-,-,TRBV6-1,TGTGCCAGCAGTGAAGCGGAGGGTCGGAGTGAAGCTTTCTTT,CASSEAEGRSEAFF
TRBJ2-7,-,TRBD1,TRBV13,TGTGCCAGCAGCTTCCAGGACAGGATCTACGAGCAGTACTTC,CASSFQDRIYEQYF
TRBJ2-7,-,TRBD2,TRBV29-1,TGCAGCGTCGGACTAGCGGGACCCTACGAGCAGTACTTC,CSVGLAGPYEQYF
TRBJ2-1,once,-,TRBV11-2,TGTGCCAGCAGCTCGCGGGGGGACAGCTCCTACAATGAGCAGTTCTTC,CASSSRGDSSYNEQFF
TRBJ1-2,-,TRBD1,TRBV29-1,TGCAGCGTTGGGGTTGGACAGGTCGCTAGGGGCTACACCTTC,CSVGVGQVARGYTF
TRBJ2-1,-,TRBD1,TRBV7-9,TGTGCCAGCAGCCCCTCGACAGGGCTCACCTACAATGAGCAGTTCTTC,CASSPSTGLTYNEQFF
TRBJ2-3,-,-,TRBV10-3,TGTGCCATCAGTAAGGGGGCAGATACGCAGTATTTT,CAISKGADTQYF
TRBJ1-5,-,-,TRBV30,TGTGCCTGGAGTGTGGGGAGGGAACAGCCCCAGCATTTT,CAWSVGREQPQHF
TRBJ1-2,-,-,TRBV19,TGTGCCAGTAGTAACAGGGTCTATGGCTACACCTTC,CASSNRVYGYTF
TRBJ2-1,-,TRBD2,TRBV10-3,TGTGCCATCAACGGGCAAGCGGGGGGATACAATGAGCAGTTCTTC,CAINGQAGGYNEQFF